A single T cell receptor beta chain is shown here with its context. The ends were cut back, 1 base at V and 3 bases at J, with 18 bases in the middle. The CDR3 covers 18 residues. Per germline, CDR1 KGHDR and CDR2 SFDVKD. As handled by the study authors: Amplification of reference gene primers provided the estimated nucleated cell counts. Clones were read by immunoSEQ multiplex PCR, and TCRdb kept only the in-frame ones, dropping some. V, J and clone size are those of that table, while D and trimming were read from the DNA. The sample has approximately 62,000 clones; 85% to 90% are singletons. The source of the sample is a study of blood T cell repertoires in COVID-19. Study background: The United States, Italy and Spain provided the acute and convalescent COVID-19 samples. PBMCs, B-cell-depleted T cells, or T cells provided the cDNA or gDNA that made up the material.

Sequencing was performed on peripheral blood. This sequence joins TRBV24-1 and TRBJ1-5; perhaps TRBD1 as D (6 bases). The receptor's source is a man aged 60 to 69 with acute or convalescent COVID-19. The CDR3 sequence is CATSDFPGGAGSNQPQHF. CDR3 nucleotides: TGTGCCACCAGTGATTTTCCCGGGGGGGCAGGTTCCAATCAGCCCCAGCATTTT.